A selection of T cell receptor beta chains follows, all from one sample in a study of blood T cell repertoires in COVID-19. TCRdb's table, derived via immunoSEQ multiplex PCR, lists solely in-frame clones and lacks some. The sample consists of about 160,000 clones, roughly 90% of them appearing once. What was sequenced was peripheral blood. The receptors originated from a woman in her sixties with active or convalescent COVID-19. The CDR3 runs from the conserved cysteine through the conserved F or W. Each record gives: V gene, J gene, clone size, D gene, CDR3 DNA, CDR3 protein. A D gene is named only where the DNA matches it firmly. The size entry is marked missing in some rows and otherwise reads once, few, many or a size class.

v_gene: TRBV5-1; j_gene: TRBJ2-4; abundance: -; d_gene: -; CDR3nt: TGCGCCAGCAGCTTGGAACTTGGCCCGGGTTCGATTCAGTACTTC; CDR3aa: CASSLELGPGSIQYF
v_gene: TRBV5-1; j_gene: TRBJ1-1; abundance: few; d_gene: TRBD1; CDR3nt: TGCGCCAGCAGCTCAACCACAGGGGGCGCGAACACTGAAGCTTTCTTT; CDR3aa: CASSSTTGGANTEAFF
v_gene: TRBV5-1; j_gene: TRBJ1-1; abundance: -; d_gene: -; CDR3nt: TGCGCCAGCAGCTTGGACGGTTACACTGAAGCTTTCTTT; CDR3aa: CASSLDGYTEAFF
v_gene: TRBV4-1; j_gene: TRBJ2-2; abundance: -; d_gene: TRBD2; CDR3nt: TGCGCCAGCAGCCACTCTGGGACTAGCGGGGGGGCCGTTCCCGGGGAGCTGTTTTTT; CDR3aa: CASSHSGTSGGAVPGELFF
v_gene: TRBV29-1; j_gene: TRBJ1-1; abundance: -; d_gene: -; CDR3nt: TGCAGCGTGAATCACAGGCTTATGAACACTGAAGCTTTCTTT; CDR3aa: CSVNHRLMNTEAFF
v_gene: TRBV7-8; j_gene: TRBJ1-1; abundance: -; d_gene: -; CDR3nt: TGTGCCAGCAGCTGGTACGACAAGGACACTGAAGCTTTCTTT; CDR3aa: CASSWYDKDTEAFF
v_gene: TRBV18; j_gene: TRBJ2-1; abundance: -; d_gene: -; CDR3nt: TGTGCCAGCTCACCATCCCCCTCGGCCTACAATGAGCAGTTCTTC; CDR3aa: CASSPSPSAYNEQFF
v_gene: TRBV7-3; j_gene: TRBJ2-3; abundance: -; d_gene: -; CDR3nt: TGTGCCAGCAGTTGGAGGGTCGGTGGCACAGATACGCAGTATTTT; CDR3aa: CASSWRVGGTDTQYF
v_gene: TRBV6-5; j_gene: TRBJ2-7; abundance: -; d_gene: -; CDR3nt: TGTGCCAGCAGTTACGGGCCACCTCCGTACGAGCAGTACTTC; CDR3aa: CASSYGPPPYEQYF
v_gene: TRBV7-2; j_gene: TRBJ2-7; abundance: -; d_gene: -; CDR3nt: TGTGCCAGCAGCTTAAGGCCTGGACTGTCCTACGAGCAGTACTTC; CDR3aa: CASSLRPGLSYEQYF
v_gene: TRBV6-2/TRBV6-3; j_gene: TRBJ2-7; abundance: -; d_gene: -; CDR3nt: TGTGCCAGCAGTCCACAGGTCAGGTACGAGCAGTACTTC; CDR3aa: CASSPQVRYEQYF
v_gene: TRBV18; j_gene: TRBJ2-2; abundance: -; d_gene: TRBD1; CDR3nt: TGTGCCAGCTCAGAGGGGGCGCGAATAACCGGGGAGCTGTTTTTT; CDR3aa: CASSEGARITGELFF
v_gene: TRBV4-3; j_gene: TRBJ2-7; abundance: -; d_gene: TRBD1; CDR3nt: TGCGCCAGCAGCCAGGAAGACAGGGGGCTCTACGAGCAGTACTTC; CDR3aa: CASSQEDRGLYEQYF
v_gene: TRBV30; j_gene: TRBJ1-1; abundance: once; d_gene: -; CDR3nt: TGTGCCTGGAGTCTCGGGAGCGTAGTGGACACTGAAGCTTTCTTT; CDR3aa: CAWSLGSVVDTEAFF
v_gene: TRBV5-1; j_gene: TRBJ1-2; abundance: -; d_gene: TRBD1; CDR3nt: TGCGCCAGCAAAACCGGGACAGGGGATGACTATGGCTACACCTTC; CDR3aa: CASKTGTGDDYGYTF
v_gene: TRBV19; j_gene: TRBJ1-5; abundance: -; d_gene: -; CDR3nt: TGTGCCAGTAACAGGGAGGGGGTTTCAAGTCAGCCCCAGCATTTT; CDR3aa: CASNREGVSSQPQHF
v_gene: TRBV4-1; j_gene: TRBJ1-5; abundance: few; d_gene: -; CDR3nt: TGCGCCAGCAGCTATAATCAGCCCCAGCATTTT; CDR3aa: CASSYNQPQHF
v_gene: TRBV30; j_gene: TRBJ2-7; abundance: -; d_gene: -; CDR3nt: TGTGCCTGGAGTGTAAACGGCGGCCTAGGGCAGTACTTC; CDR3aa: CAWSVNGGLGQYF
v_gene: TRBV2; j_gene: TRBJ2-5; abundance: -; d_gene: TRBD2; CDR3nt: TGTGCCAGCAAGGGACTAGCGGGGAATCAAGAGACCCAGTACTTC; CDR3aa: CASKGLAGNQETQYF
v_gene: TRBV12-5; j_gene: TRBJ2-2; abundance: -; d_gene: TRBD1; CDR3nt: TGTGCTAGTGGTTGGGGGACAGGGCTGACCGGGGAGCTGTTTTTT; CDR3aa: CASGWGTGLTGELFF
v_gene: TRBV16; j_gene: TRBJ2-7; abundance: -; d_gene: TRBD1; CDR3nt: TGTGCCAGCAGCCATGGACAGGGGGCCAGCGAGCAGTACTTC; CDR3aa: CASSHGQGASEQYF
v_gene: TRBV2; j_gene: TRBJ1-5; abundance: -; d_gene: TRBD1; CDR3nt: TGTGCCAGTTCGGGACAGGAAAGGCAGCCCCAGCATTTT; CDR3aa: CASSGQERQPQHF
v_gene: TRBV7-8; j_gene: TRBJ1-5; abundance: -; d_gene: TRBD1; CDR3nt: TGTGCCAGCAGCTTAGAGGGACAGGGTAGCAATCAGCCCCAGCATTTT; CDR3aa: CASSLEGQGSNQPQHF
v_gene: TRBV19; j_gene: TRBJ1-1; abundance: -; d_gene: -; CDR3nt: TGTGCCAGTAGTCCCGAGATGAACACTGAAGCTTTCTTT; CDR3aa: CASSPEMNTEAFF
v_gene: TRBV29-1; j_gene: TRBJ1-2; abundance: -; d_gene: -; CDR3nt: TGCAGCGTTGAAACCGCGGACAGCTACTATGGCTACACCTTC; CDR3aa: CSVETADSYYGYTF
v_gene: TRBV4-3; j_gene: TRBJ1-1; abundance: -; d_gene: -; CDR3nt: TGCGCCAGCAGCCAAGATGAAGGTAGGGGGACTGAAGCTTTCTTT; CDR3aa: CASSQDEGRGTEAFF
v_gene: TRBV12-5; j_gene: TRBJ2-2; abundance: -; d_gene: -; CDR3nt: TGTGCTAGTGGTTTGGGACAGGCGAACACCGGGGAGCTGTTTTTT; CDR3aa: CASGLGQANTGELFF
v_gene: TRBV7-9; j_gene: TRBJ1-4; abundance: -; d_gene: -; CDR3nt: TGTGCCAGCAGCTTGGGAACAGGGAGAGAACTGTTTTTT; CDR3aa: CASSLGTGRELFF
v_gene: TRBV7-2; j_gene: TRBJ2-7; abundance: -; d_gene: TRBD2; CDR3nt: TGTGCCAGCAGCTTAGTGCTTAGCGGGCCCTACGAGCAGTACTTC; CDR3aa: CASSLVLSGPYEQYF
v_gene: TRBV7-2; j_gene: TRBJ2-1; abundance: -; d_gene: TRBD2; CDR3nt: TGTGCCAGCAGCTTATCTGGACTAGCGTACAATGAGCAGTTCTTC; CDR3aa: CASSLSGLAYNEQFF
v_gene: TRBV19; j_gene: TRBJ2-2; abundance: -; d_gene: -; CDR3nt: TGTGCCAGTAGTATAGGTTGGCAGGGGATTAACACCGGGGAGCTGTTTTTT; CDR3aa: CASSIGWQGINTGELFF
v_gene: TRBV11-2; j_gene: TRBJ2-7; abundance: -; d_gene: TRBD1; CDR3nt: TGTGCCAGCAGCCGACAGGGAGCCTACGAGCAGTACTTC; CDR3aa: CASSRQGAYEQYF
v_gene: TRBV12-3/TRBV12-4; j_gene: TRBJ1-2; abundance: -; d_gene: -; CDR3nt: TGTGCCACTTCAAATCGGGGAGGCTACACCTTC; CDR3aa: CATSNRGGYTF
v_gene: TRBV12-3/TRBV12-4; j_gene: TRBJ1-2; abundance: -; d_gene: -; CDR3nt: TGTGCCAGCACCCCCCGGGGGGGTCACGGCTACACCTTC; CDR3aa: CASTPRGGHGYTF
v_gene: TRBV19; j_gene: TRBJ2-6; abundance: few; d_gene: -; CDR3nt: TGTGCCAGTAAAGGCGGGTCCGGGGCCAACGTCCTGACTTTC; CDR3aa: CASKGGSGANVLTF
v_gene: TRBV5-1; j_gene: TRBJ1-1; abundance: few; d_gene: -; CDR3nt: TGCGCCAGCAGCTTGGCTCTTCCCGGGGACACTGAAGCTTTCTTT; CDR3aa: CASSLALPGDTEAFF
v_gene: TRBV25-1; j_gene: TRBJ1-2; abundance: once; d_gene: TRBD1; CDR3nt: TGTGCCAGCAGTGAATCAGGGGACAGGGAGGATGGCTACACCTTC; CDR3aa: CASSESGDREDGYTF